This T cell receptor (beta chain) is from a study of cytomegalovirus exposure and HLA in healthy donors. The V and J ends lost 4 bases and 0 bases respectively, with 18 bases between them. This CDR3 comprises 16 residues. The germline V gene encodes CDR1 GTSNPN and CDR2 SVGIG (reference sequence). The primer mix had 60 Vbeta and 13 Jbeta primers. Assay: immunoSEQ multiplex PCR; the TCRdb copy retains only in-frame clones and omits some. The sample lists over 200,000 clones, 82% occurring once. The origin of this receptor is a woman between 35 and 50 years old in good health and CMV-seropositive. The chain couples TRBV30 to TRBJ1-1; a possible D gene is TRBD1 (6 bases). Sequenced: PBMCs. For the CDR3, the DNA is TGTGCCTGGAATATCGGGGGGCGAGGGTTGAACACTGAAGCTTTCTTT. It codes for CAWNIGGRGLNTEAFF.